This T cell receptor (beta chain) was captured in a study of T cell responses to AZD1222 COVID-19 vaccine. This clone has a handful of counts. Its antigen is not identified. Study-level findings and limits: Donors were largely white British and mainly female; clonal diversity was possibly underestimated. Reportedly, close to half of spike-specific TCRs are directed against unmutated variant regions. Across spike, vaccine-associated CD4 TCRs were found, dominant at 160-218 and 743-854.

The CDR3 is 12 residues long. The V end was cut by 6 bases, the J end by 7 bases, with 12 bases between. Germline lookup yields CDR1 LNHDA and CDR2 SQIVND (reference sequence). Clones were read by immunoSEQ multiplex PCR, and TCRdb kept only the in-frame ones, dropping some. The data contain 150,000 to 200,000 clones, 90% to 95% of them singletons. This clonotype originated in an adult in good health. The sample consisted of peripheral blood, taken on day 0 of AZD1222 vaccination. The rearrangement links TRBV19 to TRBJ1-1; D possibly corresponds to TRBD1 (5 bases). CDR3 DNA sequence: TGTGCCAGTAGGAACCCCGGGGGTGAAGCTTTCTTT. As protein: CASRNPGGEAFF.